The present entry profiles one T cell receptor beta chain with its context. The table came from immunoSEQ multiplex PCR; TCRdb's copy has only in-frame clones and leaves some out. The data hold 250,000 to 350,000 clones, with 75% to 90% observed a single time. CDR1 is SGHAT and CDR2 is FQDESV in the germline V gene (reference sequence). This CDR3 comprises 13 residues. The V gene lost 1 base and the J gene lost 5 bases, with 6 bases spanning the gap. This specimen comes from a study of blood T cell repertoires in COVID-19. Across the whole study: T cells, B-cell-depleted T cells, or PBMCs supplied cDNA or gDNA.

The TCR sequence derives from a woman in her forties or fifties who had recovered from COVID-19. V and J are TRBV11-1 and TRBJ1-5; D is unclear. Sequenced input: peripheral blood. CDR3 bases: TGTGCCAGCAGCTTAGATCATTATCAGCCCCAGCATTTT. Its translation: CASSLDHYQPQHF.